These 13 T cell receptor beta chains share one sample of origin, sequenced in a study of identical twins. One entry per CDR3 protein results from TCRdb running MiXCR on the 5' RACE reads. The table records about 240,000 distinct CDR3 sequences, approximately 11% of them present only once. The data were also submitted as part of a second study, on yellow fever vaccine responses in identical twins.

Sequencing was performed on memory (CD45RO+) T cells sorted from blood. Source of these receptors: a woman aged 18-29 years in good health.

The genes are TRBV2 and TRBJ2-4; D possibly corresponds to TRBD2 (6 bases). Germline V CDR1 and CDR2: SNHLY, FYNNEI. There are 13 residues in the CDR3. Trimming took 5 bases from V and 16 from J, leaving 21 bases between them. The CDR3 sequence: CASSRTTEGIRYF. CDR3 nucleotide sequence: TGTGCCAGCAGTCGAACTACGGAGGGGATCCGATACTTC.

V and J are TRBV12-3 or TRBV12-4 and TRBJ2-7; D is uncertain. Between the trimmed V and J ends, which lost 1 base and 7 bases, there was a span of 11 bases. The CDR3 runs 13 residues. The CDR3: CASSLVLAREQYF. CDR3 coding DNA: TGTGCCAGCAGTTTAGTGCTGGCGCGGGAGCAGTACTTC.

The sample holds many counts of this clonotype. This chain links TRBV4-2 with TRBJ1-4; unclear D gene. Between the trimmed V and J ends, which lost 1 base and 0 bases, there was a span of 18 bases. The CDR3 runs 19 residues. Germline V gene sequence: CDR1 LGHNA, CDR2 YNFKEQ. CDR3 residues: CASSQGSLGSTATNEKLFF. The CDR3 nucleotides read TGTGCCAGCAGCCAAGGCTCCCTAGGATCAACGGCAACTAATGAAAAACTGTTTTTT.

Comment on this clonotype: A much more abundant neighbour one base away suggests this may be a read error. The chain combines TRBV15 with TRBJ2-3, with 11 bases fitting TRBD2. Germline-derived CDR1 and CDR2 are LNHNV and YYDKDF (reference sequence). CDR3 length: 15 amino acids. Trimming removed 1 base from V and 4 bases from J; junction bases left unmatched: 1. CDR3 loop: CATSRVAGGPDTQYF. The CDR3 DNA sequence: TGTGCCACCAGCAGAGTAGCGGGAGGGCCAGATACGCAGTATTTT.

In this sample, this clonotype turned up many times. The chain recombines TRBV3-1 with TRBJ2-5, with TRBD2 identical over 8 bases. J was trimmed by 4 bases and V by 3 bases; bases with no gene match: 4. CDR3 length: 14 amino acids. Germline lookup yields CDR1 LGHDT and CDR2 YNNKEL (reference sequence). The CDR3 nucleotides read TGTGCCAGCAGCCATAGCGGGATCGGAGAGACCCAGTACTTC. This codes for CASSHSGIGETQYF.

DNA for the CDR3: TGTGCCAGCAGTAGCCCCACCGGGACAGGGACCGGGGAGCTGTTTTTT. Translating it yields CASSSPTGTGTGELFF. V gene TRBV27 combines with J gene TRBJ2-2; 9 positions match TRBD1. This CDR3 has 16 residues. Trimming removed 5 bases from V and 5 bases from J; junction bases left unmatched: 9. Germline CDR1 MNHEY, CDR2 SMNVEV (reference sequence).

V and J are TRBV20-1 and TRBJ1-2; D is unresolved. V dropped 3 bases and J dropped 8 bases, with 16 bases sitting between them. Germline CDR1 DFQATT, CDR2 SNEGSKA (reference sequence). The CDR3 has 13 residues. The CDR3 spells CSASQNDYGGYTF. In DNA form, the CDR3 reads TGCAGTGCTAGTCAGAACGACTATGGGGGCTACACCTTC.

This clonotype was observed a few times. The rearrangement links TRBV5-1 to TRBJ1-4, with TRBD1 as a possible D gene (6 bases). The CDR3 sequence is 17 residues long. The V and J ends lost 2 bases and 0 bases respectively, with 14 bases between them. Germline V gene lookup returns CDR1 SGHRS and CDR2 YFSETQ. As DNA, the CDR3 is TGCGCCAGCAGCTTAGGGGGGAAGCTTGCAACTAATGAAAAACTGTTTTTT. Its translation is CASSLGGKLATNEKLFF.

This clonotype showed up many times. The CDR3 DNA reads as TGTGCCAGCAGGACAGTTCAAGGCACAGATACGCAGTATTTT. As protein: CASRTVQGTDTQYF. This chain joins TRBV7-8 and TRBJ2-3; D is perhaps TRBD1 (5 bases). This CDR3 spans 14 amino acids. The V gene's germline CDR1 is SGHVS and CDR2 FQNEAQ. Trimming pared 6 bases from V and 1 base from J, leaving 11 bases between. Full variable domain (remainder filled in from reference TRBV7-8 and TRBJ2-3): GAGVSQSPRYKVAKRGQDVALRCDPISGHVSLFWYQQALGQGPEFLTYFQNEAQLDKSGLPSDRFFAERPEGSVSTLKIQRTQQEDSAVYLCASRTVQGTDTQYFGPGTRLTVL.

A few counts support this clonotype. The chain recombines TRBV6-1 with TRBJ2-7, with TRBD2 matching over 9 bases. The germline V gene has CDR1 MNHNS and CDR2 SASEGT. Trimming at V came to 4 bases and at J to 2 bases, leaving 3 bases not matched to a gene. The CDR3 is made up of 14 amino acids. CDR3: CASSVSGRTYEQYF. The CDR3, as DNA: TGTGCCAGCAGTGTGAGCGGGAGGACCTACGAGCAGTACTTC.

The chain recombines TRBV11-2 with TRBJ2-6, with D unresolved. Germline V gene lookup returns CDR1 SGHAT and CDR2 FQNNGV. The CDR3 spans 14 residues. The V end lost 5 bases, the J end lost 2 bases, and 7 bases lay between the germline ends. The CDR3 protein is CASSPLAGANVLTF. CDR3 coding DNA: TGTGCCAGCAGCCCCTTGGCTGGGGCCAACGTCCTGACTTTC.

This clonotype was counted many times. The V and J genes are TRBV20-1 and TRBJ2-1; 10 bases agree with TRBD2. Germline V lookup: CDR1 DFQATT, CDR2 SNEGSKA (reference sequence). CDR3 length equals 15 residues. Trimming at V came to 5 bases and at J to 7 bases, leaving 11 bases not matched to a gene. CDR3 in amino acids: CSAGPQKRGGNEQFF. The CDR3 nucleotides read TGCAGTGCTGGACCCCAAAAGCGGGGGGGGAATGAGCAGTTCTTC.

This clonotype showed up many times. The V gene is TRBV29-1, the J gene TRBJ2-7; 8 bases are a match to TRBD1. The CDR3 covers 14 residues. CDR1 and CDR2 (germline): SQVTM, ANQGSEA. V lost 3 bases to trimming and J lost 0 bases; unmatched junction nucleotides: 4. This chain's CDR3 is CSVELGQGSYEQYF. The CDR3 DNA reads TGCAGCGTTGAGTTAGGACAGGGCTCCTACGAGCAGTACTTC.